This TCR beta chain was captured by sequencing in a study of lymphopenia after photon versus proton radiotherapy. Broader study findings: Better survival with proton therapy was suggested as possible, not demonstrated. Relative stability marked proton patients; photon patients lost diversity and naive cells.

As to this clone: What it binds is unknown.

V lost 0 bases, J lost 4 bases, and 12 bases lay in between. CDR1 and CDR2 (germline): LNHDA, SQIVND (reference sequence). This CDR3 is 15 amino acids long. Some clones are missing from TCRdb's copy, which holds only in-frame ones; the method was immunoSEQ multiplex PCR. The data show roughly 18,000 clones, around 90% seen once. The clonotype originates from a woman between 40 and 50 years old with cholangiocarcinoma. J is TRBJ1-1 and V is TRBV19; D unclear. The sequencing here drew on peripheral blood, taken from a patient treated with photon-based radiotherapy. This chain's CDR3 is CASSIDVAAGTEAFF. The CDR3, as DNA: TGTGCCAGTAGTATAGATGTGGCGGCGGGCACTGAAGCTTTCTTT.